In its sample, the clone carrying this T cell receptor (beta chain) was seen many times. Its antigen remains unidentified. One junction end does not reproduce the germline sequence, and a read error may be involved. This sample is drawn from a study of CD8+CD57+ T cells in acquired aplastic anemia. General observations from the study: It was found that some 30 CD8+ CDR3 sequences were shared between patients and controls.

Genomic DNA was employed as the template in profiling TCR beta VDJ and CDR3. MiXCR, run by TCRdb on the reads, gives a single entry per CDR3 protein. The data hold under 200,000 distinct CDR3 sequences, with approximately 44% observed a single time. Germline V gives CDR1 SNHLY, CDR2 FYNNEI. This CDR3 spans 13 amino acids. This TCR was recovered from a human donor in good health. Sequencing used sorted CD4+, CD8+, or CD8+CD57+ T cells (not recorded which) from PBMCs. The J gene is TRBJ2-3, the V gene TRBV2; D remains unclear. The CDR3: CASSEGWGDTQYF. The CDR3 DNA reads TGTGCCAGCAGCGAAGGGTGGGGAGATACGCAGTATTTT.